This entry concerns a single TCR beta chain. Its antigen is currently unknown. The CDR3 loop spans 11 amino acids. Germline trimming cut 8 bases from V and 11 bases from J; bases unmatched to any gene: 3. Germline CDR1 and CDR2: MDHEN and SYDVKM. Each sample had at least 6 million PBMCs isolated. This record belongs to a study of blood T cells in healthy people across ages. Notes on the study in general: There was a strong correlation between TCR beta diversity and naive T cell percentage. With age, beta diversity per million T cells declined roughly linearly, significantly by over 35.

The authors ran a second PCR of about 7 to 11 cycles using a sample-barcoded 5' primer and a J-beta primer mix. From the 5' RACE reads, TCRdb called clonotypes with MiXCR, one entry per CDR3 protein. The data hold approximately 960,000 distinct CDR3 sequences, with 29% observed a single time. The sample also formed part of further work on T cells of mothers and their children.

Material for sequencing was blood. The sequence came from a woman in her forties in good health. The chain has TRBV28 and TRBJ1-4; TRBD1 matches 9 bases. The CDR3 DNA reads TGTGCCAGCCACGGACAGGGGAAACTGTTTTTT. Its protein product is CASHGQGKLFF.